This T cell receptor beta chain was observed in a study of cytomegalovirus exposure and HLA in healthy donors. For the study at large: Prior work identified 95 million to 120 million unique TCR beta sequences in roughly 190 million T cells.

PCR primers comprised 60 Vbeta and 13 Jbeta primers. Clones were sequenced by immunoSEQ multiplex PCR, and TCRdb holds only the in-frame ones, with some missing. Of more than 110,000 clones detected, about three quarters appear once; the ten largest clones hold 3% to 5%. Per the germline V gene, CDR1 is SGHAT and CDR2 is FQNNGV. V lost 4 bases, J lost 8 bases, and 9 bases stayed unmatched. CDR3 length equals 14 residues. Material: PBMCs. The origin of this receptor is a male donor in good health and CMV-seronegative. The chain employs TRBV11-2 and TRBJ1-2; TRBD1 agrees at 8 bases. CDR3 DNA sequence: TGTGCCAGCAGCTCCCTTCAGGGGGCGCGCGGCTACACCTTC. It specifies CASSSLQGARGYTF.